The next 29 T cell receptor beta chains were all read from a single sample in a study of T cell repertoires in cytomegalovirus infection. In TCRdb, the reads were re-called with MiXCR into one record per CDR3 protein. The sample has 250,000 to 300,000 distinct CDR3 sequences; roughly 13% are singletons. Sequenced: PBMCs. These receptors all stem from a human donor in good health (CMV status not recorded). Some clones in this sample may be carry-over from other donors' samples.

The rearrangement joins TRBV6-2 or TRBV6-3 to TRBJ2-3, with D maybe TRBD2 (6 bases). The CDR3 extends over 15 amino acids. The V end lost 3 bases, the J end lost 2 bases, and 12 bases lay between the germline ends. CDR1 and CDR2 (germline): MNHEY, SVGEGT. The CDR3 DNA follows: TGTGCCAGCAGTTATGGGGGGTGGCCCACAGATACGCAGTATTTT. This sequence encodes CASSYGGWPTDTQYF.

This clonotype was detected a few times. The chain is built from TRBV6-2 or TRBV6-3 and TRBJ2-1, with TRBD2 identical over 11 bases. Germline lookup yields CDR1 MNHEY and CDR2 SVGEGT. V dropped 8 bases and J dropped 2; count of bases not matched to a gene: 8. The CDR3 spans 16 residues. The CDR3: CASDRASGRTYNEQFF. The CDR3 nucleotides read TGTGCCAGCGATCGGGCTAGCGGGAGGACCTACAATGAGCAGTTCTTC.

The chain combines TRBV20-1 with TRBJ2-7, with unresolved D. The germline V gene has CDR1 DFQATT and CDR2 SNEGSKA (reference sequence). V shed 0 bases and J shed 2 bases, with 14 bases lying between them. The CDR3 is made up of 15 amino acids. In DNA, the CDR3 is TGCAGTGCTAGAGATCTGCGGTCCGGTACCTACGAGCAGTACTTC. It encodes CSARDLRSGTYEQYF.

This clonotype occurred many times. This chain uses TRBV6-1 with TRBJ1-1, with 7 bases aligning to TRBD1. Germline trimming cut 7 bases from V and 3 bases from J; bases unmatched to any gene: 5. This CDR3 contains 13 residues. Germline V gene lookup returns CDR1 MNHNS and CDR2 SASEGT. The CDR3 loop reads CASKGGADTEAFF. In DNA, the CDR3 is TGTGCCAGCAAAGGGGGCGCGGACACTGAAGCTTTCTTT.

The chain recombines TRBV29-1 with TRBJ2-7; D is uncertain. The CDR3 sequence is 13 residues long. Germline V gives CDR1 SQVTM, CDR2 ANQGSEA. V lost 7 bases and J lost 0, with 13 bases in between. Here the CDR3 reads CSGVGGDSYEQYF. CDR3 nucleotide sequence: TGCAGCGGGGTGGGCGGAGACTCCTACGAGCAGTACTTC.

The chain joins TRBV20-1 to TRBJ2-1; perhaps TRBD1 as D (5 bases). The CDR3 totals 11 residues. The germline V gene has CDR1 DFQATT and CDR2 SNEGSKA (reference sequence). Trimming removed 4 bases from V and 8 bases from J, with 9 bases in between. CDR3 region: CSANQGYEQFF. The CDR3 DNA follows: TGCAGTGCTAATCAGGGTTATGAGCAGTTCTTC.

The V call is TRBV9, the J call TRBJ2-1; 9 bases align to TRBD2. CDR1 is SGDLS and CDR2 is YYNGEE in the germline V gene. The J segment lost 6 bases and the V segment lost 0 bases, leaving 10 bases of the junction unmatched. CDR3 size: 17 residues. CDR3 DNA: TGTGCCAGCAGCGTAGGGTTATCAGCGGGAGGCTTCAATGAGCAGTTCTTC. It encodes CASSVGLSAGGFNEQFF.

V and J are TRBV13 and TRBJ1-1, with D unclear. Germline CDR1 is PRHDT and CDR2 is FYEKMQ (reference sequence). The CDR3 length is 12 residues. The V and J ends lost 5 bases and 8 bases respectively, with 12 bases between them. CDR3 in amino acids: CASSRVQFEAFF. Written as DNA, the CDR3 is TGTGCCAGCAGCCGCGTCCAATTCGAAGCTTTCTTT. Full variable domain (remainder filled in from reference TRBV13 and TRBJ1-1): AAGVIQSPRHLIKEKRETATLKCYPIPRHDTVYWYQQGPGQDPQFLISFYEKMQSDKGSIPDRFSAQQFSDYHSELNMSSLELGDSALYFCASSRVQFEAFFGQGTRLTVV.

The chain carries TRBV6-5 and TRBJ2-1; a weak D match, TRBD2 (5 bases). Deletions cut 0 bases from V and 5 bases from J, with 8 bases between. Germline CDR1 reads MNHEY; CDR2 reads SVGAGI. This CDR3 is 14 amino acids long. This CDR3 is CASSYSVRDNEQFF. The CDR3 DNA follows: TGTGCCAGCAGTTACTCGGTGAGGGACAATGAGCAGTTCTTC.

This CDR3 reads CACGDEQFF. CDR3 in DNA: TGTGCCTGTGGGGATGAGCAGTTCTTC. V gene TRBV28 combines with J gene TRBJ2-1; D not certain. V dropped 11 bases and J dropped 8 bases, with 7 bases sitting between them. The germline gives CDR1 MDHEN, CDR2 SYDVKM. CDR3 length: 9 residues.

The chain employs TRBV20-1 and TRBJ1-5; TRBD1 aligns across 9 bases. Germline values: CDR1 DFQATT, CDR2 SNEGSKA (reference sequence). V shed 5 bases, J shed 7 bases, and the junction held 6 bases outside the gene matches. The CDR3 loop spans 13 amino acids. The CDR3 loop is CSASKDRGQPQHF. The CDR3 DNA reads as TGCAGTGCTTCAAAGGACAGGGGACAGCCCCAGCATTTT.

The CDR3 nucleotides are TGCAGTGCCACTCCCGGGGGGACAGGCACGCTTAACACCGGGGAGCTGTTTTTT. It encodes CSATPGGTGTLNTGELFF. The V gene is TRBV20-1, the J gene TRBJ2-2, with a weak D call TRBD1 (8 bases). Trimming pared 6 bases from V and 2 bases from J, leaving 25 bases between. Germline V CDR1 and CDR2: DFQATT, SNEGSKA (reference sequence). This CDR3 is 18 amino acids long.

V and J are TRBV2 and TRBJ2-3; TRBD2 might be the D (6 bases). V lost 7 bases to trimming and J lost 3 bases, with 14 bases between them. Germline CDR1 SNHLY, CDR2 FYNNEI. This CDR3 contains 14 residues. The CDR3 loop reads CASIDGGVTDTQYF. CDR3 DNA: TGTGCCAGCATTGACGGGGGAGTTACAGATACGCAGTATTTT.

This clonotype was observed many times. The chain employs TRBV7-2 and TRBJ1-2, with D maybe TRBD1 (6 bases). Trimming took off 5 bases at V and 8 bases at J, with 21 bases between the two ends. This CDR3 spans 15 amino acids. Germline V lookup: CDR1 SGHTA, CDR2 FQGNSA. The CDR3 here is CASSPFQGLKTGYTF. CDR3 sequence (DNA): TGTGCCAGCAGCCCCTTCCAGGGGTTGAAAACGGGCTACACCTTC. Together with reference TRBV7-2 and TRBJ1-2, the CDR3 gives the full variable domain: GAGVSQSPSNKVTEKGKDVELRCDPISGHTALYWYRQSLGQGLEFLIYFQGNSAPDKSGLPSDRFSAERTGGSVSTLTIQRTQQEDSAVYLCASSPFQGLKTGYTFGSGTRLTVV.

This clonotype appeared many times. The V and J genes are TRBV7-3 and TRBJ2-3; 8 nucleotides line up with TRBD2. This CDR3 has 15 amino acids. CDR1 and CDR2 (germline): SGHTA, FQGTGA. The V segment lost 5 bases and the J segment 5 bases; nucleotides outside the gene matches: 9. CDR3: CASSGGAGAGDTQYF. The CDR3 DNA follows: TGTGCCAGCAGCGGCGGAGCGGGGGCTGGAGATACGCAGTATTTT.

J is TRBJ2-1 and V is TRBV6-5; D ambiguous. There are 15 residues in the CDR3. Germline-derived CDR1 and CDR2 are MNHEY and SVGAGI. The V and J ends lost 3 bases and 2 bases respectively, with 11 bases between them. CDR3 residues: CASSYGSSPYNEQFF. The CDR3 DNA sequence: TGTGCCAGCAGTTATGGATCAAGCCCCTACAATGAGCAGTTCTTC.

This clonotype was detected ten times or more. This chain links TRBV12-3 or TRBV12-4 with TRBJ2-7; D gene unclear. The V and J ends lost 4 bases and 4 bases respectively, with 5 bases between them. The CDR3 runs to 11 residues. The CDR3 here is CASSSEYEQYF. In DNA, the CDR3 is TGTGCCAGCAGTTCGGAATACGAGCAGTACTTC.

This clonotype showed up many times. J is TRBJ2-5 and V is TRBV7-3; unclear D gene. V lost 2 bases to trimming and J lost 1 base, with 5 bases between them. The CDR3 loop spans 13 amino acids. The germline V gene has CDR1 SGHTA and CDR2 FQGTGA. The CDR3 region is CASSLLLQETQYF. The CDR3, as DNA: TGTGCCAGCAGCTTACTCCTCCAAGAGACCCAGTACTTC.

This clonotype was counted many times. V usage is TRBV7-6 and J usage is TRBJ1-1, with unresolved D. Germline V gene sequence: CDR1 SGHVS, CDR2 FNYEAQ. The CDR3 is made up of 16 amino acids. Between the trimmed V and J ends, which lost 1 base and 1 base, there was a span of 13 bases. The CDR3 bases are TGTGCCAGCAGCTTAGGAGGAGCAGGAAGGAACACTGAAGCTTTCTTT. It codes for CASSLGGAGRNTEAFF.

J is TRBJ1-2 and V is TRBV29-1; D is undetermined. The CDR3 runs 13 residues. Germline V gives CDR1 SQVTM, CDR2 ANQGSEA. Between the trimmed V and J ends, which lost 4 bases and 8 bases, there was a span of 17 bases. CDR3 in amino acids: CSVGVSRVQGYTF. In nucleotides, the CDR3 is TGCAGCGTTGGCGTGAGTAGGGTTCAGGGCTACACCTTC.

The CDR3 sequence: CASSSPYSSYEQYF. CDR3 bases: TGTGCCAGCAGTTCCCCGTATAGCTCCTACGAGCAGTACTTC. This rearrangement joins TRBV28 to TRBJ2-7; no firm D call. This CDR3 comprises 14 residues. The germline gives CDR1 MDHEN, CDR2 SYDVKM. Trimming cost V 4 bases and J 0 bases, with 10 bases left between them.

CDR3: CASSFSPGLGGEQYF. CDR3 DNA: TGTGCCAGCAGTTTCTCTCCGGGACTAGGAGGCGAGCAGTACTTC. The chain uses TRBV28 and TRBJ2-7; 8 bases agree with TRBD2. There are 15 residues in the CDR3. The junction had 10 bases not matched to a gene; V was cut back by 3 bases and J by 6 bases. Germline CDR1 MDHEN, CDR2 SYDVKM.

This clonotype was counted at least ten times. V is TRBV29-1 and J is TRBJ1-2; TRBD1 aligns across 7 bases. Germline lookup yields CDR1 SQVTM and CDR2 ANQGSEA. Germline trimming cut 6 bases from V and 7 bases from J; bases unmatched to any gene: 14. The CDR3 spans 14 residues. In DNA form, the CDR3 reads TGCAGCGTCGATGGGGACAGCCTTTACGGTGGCTACACCTTC. As protein: CSVDGDSLYGGYTF.

The chain employs TRBV15 and TRBJ2-1; 11 positions match TRBD2. Germline assignment: CDR1 LNHNV and CDR2 YYDKDF (reference sequence). The CDR3 is 17 amino acids. V dropped 9 bases and J dropped 4; count of bases not matched to a gene: 14. For the CDR3, the DNA is TGTGCCACGAAGCAGCGTTGGGGACTAGCGGATTACAATGAGCAGTTCTTC. It codes for CATKQRWGLADYNEQFF.

This clonotype came up many times. The chain has TRBV19 and TRBJ2-1; D is unresolved. The CDR3 runs to 15 residues. V gave up 3 bases and J gave up 2 bases, with 11 bases separating them. The germline V gene encodes CDR1 LNHDA and CDR2 SQIVND (reference sequence). CDR3 DNA sequence: TGTGCCAGTAGTATCGCCCCTGGGGCCTACAATGAGCAGTTCTTC. It encodes CASSIAPGAYNEQFF.

This clonotype was recorded at least ten times. V is TRBV7-6 and J is TRBJ2-6, with D unresolved. Germline loops: CDR1 SGHVS, CDR2 FNYEAQ. This CDR3 is built from 16 residues. Trimming cost V 6 bases and J 0 bases, with 12 bases left between them. The CDR3 DNA reads as TGTGCCAGCAGATCCCCCACAAGCTCTGGGGCCAACGTCCTGACTTTC. Protein: CASRSPTSSGANVLTF. The full variable domain, completed using reference TRBV7-6 and TRBJ2-6, is GAGVSQSPRYKVTKRGQDVALRCDPISGHVSLYWYRQALGQGPEFLTYFNYEAQQDKSGLPNDRFSAERPEGSISTLTIQRTEQRDSAMYRCASRSPTSSGANVLTFGAGSRLTVL.

This clonotype was seen at least ten times. This chain connects TRBV27 to TRBJ2-1; no clear D. The CDR3 is 13 amino acids. Trimming took off 7 bases at V and 4 bases at J, with 11 bases between the two ends. The V gene's germline CDR1 is MNHEY and CDR2 SMNVEV (reference sequence). The CDR3 nucleotides are TGTGCCAGCACCCCCAAGGGATACAATGAGCAGTTCTTC. Translation: CASTPKGYNEQFF.

This clonotype has more than one count but fewer than ten. The gene calls are TRBV11-2 and TRBJ2-3; 10 bases agree with TRBD2. Germline assignment: CDR1 SGHAT and CDR2 FQNNGV. The V and J ends lost 3 bases and 4 bases, in that order; junction bases with no gene match: 10. The CDR3 spans 17 residues. The CDR3 DNA follows: TGTGCCAGCAGCTTCCTTTCAGCGGGGGGGCAGGCAGATACGCAGTATTTT. It is translated as CASSFLSAGGQADTQYF.

This clonotype has more than one count but fewer than ten. The chain employs TRBV15 and TRBJ2-1, with unresolved D. CDR3 length: 17 amino acids. V lost 3 bases to trimming and J lost 4 bases, with 19 bases between them. CDR1 and CDR2 (germline): LNHNV, YYDKDF (reference sequence). In nucleotides, the CDR3 is TGTGCCACCAGCAGCAGCGACGGGCGGAGTTCATACAATGAGCAGTTCTTC. The encoded protein is CATSSSDGRSSYNEQFF.